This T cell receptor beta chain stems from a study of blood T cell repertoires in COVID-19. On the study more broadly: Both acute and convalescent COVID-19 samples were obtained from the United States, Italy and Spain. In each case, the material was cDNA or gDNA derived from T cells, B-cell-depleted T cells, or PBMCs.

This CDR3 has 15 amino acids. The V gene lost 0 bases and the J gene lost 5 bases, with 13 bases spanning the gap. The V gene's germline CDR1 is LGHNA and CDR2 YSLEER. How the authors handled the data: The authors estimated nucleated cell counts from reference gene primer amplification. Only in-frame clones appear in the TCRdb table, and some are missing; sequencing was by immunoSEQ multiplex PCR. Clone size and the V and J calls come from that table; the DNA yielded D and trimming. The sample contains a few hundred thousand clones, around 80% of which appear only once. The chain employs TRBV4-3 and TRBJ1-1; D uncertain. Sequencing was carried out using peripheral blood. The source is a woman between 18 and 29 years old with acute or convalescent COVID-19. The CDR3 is CASSQDLRARTEAFF. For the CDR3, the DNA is TGCGCCAGCAGCCAAGATCTGCGAGCGAGAACTGAAGCTTTCTTT.